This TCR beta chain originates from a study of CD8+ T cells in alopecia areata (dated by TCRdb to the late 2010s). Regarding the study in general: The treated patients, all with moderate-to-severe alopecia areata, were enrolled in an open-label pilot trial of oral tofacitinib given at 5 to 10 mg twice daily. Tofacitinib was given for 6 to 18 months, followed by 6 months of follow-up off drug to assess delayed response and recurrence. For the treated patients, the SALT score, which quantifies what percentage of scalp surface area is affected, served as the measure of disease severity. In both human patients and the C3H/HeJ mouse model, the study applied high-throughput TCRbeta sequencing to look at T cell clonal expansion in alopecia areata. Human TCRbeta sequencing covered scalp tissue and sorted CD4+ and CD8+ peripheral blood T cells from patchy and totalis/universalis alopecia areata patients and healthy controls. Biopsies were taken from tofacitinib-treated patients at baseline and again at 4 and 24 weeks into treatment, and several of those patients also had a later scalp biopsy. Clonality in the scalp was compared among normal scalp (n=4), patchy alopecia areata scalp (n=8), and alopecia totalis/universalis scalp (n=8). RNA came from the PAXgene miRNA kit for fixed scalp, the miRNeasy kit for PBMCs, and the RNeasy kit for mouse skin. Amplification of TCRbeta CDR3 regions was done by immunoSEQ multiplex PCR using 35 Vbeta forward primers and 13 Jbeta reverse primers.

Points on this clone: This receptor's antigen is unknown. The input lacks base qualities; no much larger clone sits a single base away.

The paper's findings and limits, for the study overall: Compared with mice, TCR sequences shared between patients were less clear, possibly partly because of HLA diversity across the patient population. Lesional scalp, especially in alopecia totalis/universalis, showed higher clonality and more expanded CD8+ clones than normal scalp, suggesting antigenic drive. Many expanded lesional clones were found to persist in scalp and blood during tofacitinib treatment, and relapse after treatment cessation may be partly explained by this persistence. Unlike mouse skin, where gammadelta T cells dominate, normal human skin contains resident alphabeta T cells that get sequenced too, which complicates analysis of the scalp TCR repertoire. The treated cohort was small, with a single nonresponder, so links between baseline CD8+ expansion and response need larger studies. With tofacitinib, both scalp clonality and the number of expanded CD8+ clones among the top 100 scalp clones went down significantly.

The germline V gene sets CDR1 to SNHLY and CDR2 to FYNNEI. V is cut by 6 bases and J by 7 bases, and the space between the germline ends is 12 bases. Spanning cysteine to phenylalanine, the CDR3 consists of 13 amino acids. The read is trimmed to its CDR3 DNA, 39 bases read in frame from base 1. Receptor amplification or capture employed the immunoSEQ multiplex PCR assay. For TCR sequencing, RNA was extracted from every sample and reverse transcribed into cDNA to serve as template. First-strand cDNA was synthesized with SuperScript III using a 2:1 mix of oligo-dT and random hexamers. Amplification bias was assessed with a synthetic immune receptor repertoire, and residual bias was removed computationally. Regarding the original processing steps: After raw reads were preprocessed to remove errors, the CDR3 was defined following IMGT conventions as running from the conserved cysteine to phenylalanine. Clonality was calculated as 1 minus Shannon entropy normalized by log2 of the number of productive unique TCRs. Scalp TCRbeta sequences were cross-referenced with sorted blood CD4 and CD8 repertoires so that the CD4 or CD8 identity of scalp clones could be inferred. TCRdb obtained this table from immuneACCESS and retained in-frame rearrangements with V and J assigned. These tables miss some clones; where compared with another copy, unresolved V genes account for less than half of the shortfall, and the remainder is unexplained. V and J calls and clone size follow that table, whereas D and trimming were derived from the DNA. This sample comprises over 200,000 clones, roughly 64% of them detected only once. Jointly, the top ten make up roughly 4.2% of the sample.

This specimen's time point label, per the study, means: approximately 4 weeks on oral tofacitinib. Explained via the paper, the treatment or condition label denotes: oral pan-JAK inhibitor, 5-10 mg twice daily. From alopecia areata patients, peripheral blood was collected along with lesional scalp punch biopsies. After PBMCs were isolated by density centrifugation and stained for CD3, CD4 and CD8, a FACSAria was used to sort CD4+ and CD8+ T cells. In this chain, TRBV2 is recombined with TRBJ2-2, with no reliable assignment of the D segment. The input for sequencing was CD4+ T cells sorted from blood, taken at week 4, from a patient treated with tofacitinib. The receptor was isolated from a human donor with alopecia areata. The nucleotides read TGTGCCAGCAGCGAGACAATTAACGGGGAGCTGTTTTTT. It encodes CASSETINGELFF.